This TCR beta chain was sequenced for a study of cytomegalovirus exposure and HLA in healthy donors. Study context: HLA-typed donors contributed 65 million to 95 million unique TCRs, which were held in an early data release. Findings and limits, study-wide: Later analysis placed DRB1 highest and HLA-C lowest in TCR association rates, which differed by HLA locus. CMV antigen specificity was confirmed in vitro for a few CMV-associated chains.

It was with 60 Vbeta and 13 Jbeta primers that the PCR ran. Here immunoSEQ multiplex PCR was the method, and the copy in TCRdb shows in-frame clones only, minus some. Of some 130,000 clones listed, 70% to 85% were seen once; the top ten hold 3.5% to 5%. Donors showed nominal health when sampled, although they likely had unrecorded immune exposures. Germline V gene data show CDR1 as ENHRY and CDR2 as SYGVKD. The CDR3 covers 16 residues. Trimming stripped 7 bases from V and 0 bases from J, with 18 bases between. In the case of this clone: Its target is not known.

The sequence derives from a male donor in good health and CMV-seropositive. The chain employs TRBV10-3 and TRBJ1-1; tentative D call: TRBD1 (5 bases). Sequencing was carried out using PBMCs. CDR3: CAIKTGTSNMNTEAFF. The DNA for the CDR3 is TGTGCCATCAAGACCGGGACTTCAAACATGAACACTGAAGCTTTCTTT.